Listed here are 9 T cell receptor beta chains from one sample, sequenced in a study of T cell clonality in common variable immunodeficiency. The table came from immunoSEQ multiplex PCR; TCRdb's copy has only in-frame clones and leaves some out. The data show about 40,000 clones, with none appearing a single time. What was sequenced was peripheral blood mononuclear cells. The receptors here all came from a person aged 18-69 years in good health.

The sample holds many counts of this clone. The DNA read from the CDR3 is TGTGCCAGCAGCCCAGGCGGCGCTCAGGGTAACACTGAA. This encodes CASSPGGAQGNTE. The entire CDR3 is CASSPGGAQGNTEAFF. The chain joins TRBV7-3 to TRBJ1-1, with D maybe TRBD1 (5 bases). From the germline J gene comes the end of the CDR3, since the read stops 3 residues before it. CDR3 length equals 16 residues. Per the germline V gene, CDR1 is SGHTA and CDR2 is FQGTGA. Trimming pared 5 bases from V and 2 bases from J, leaving 18 bases between.

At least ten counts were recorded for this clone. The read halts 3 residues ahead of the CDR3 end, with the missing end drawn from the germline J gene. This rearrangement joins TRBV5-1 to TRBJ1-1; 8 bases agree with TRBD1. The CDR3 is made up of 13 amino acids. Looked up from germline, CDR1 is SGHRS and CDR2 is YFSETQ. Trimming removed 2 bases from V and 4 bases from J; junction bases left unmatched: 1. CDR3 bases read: TGCGCCAGCAGCTTTACAGGGGGCACTGAA. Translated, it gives CASSFTGGTE. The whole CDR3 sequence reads CASSFTGGTEAFF.

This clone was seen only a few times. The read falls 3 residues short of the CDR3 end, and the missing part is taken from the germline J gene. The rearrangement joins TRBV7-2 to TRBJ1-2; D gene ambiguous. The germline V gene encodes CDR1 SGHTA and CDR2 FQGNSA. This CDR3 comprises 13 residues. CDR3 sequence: CASSLPTSNDYTF. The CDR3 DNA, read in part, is TGTGCCAGCAGCTTACCGACTAGCAATGAC.

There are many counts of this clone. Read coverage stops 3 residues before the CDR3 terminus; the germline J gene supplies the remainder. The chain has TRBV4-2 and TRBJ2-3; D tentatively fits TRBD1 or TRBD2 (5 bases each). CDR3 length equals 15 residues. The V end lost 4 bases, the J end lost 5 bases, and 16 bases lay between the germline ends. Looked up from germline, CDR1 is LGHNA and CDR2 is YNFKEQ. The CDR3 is CASSPFIRGEDTQYF. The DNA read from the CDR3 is TGTGCCAGCAGCCCTTTCATAAGAGGGGAAGATACG.

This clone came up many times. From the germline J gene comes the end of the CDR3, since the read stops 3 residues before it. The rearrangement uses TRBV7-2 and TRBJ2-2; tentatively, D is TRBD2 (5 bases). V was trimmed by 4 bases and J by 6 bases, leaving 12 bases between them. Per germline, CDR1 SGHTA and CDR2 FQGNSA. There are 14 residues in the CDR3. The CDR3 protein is CASSSDSISGELFF. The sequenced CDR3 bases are TGTGCCAGCAGCTCGGACTCTATATCCGGGGAG. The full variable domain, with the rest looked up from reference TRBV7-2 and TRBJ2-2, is GAGVSQSPSNKVTEKGKDVELRCDPISGHTALYWYRQSLGQGLEFLIYFQGNSAPDKSGLPSDRFSAERTGGSVSTLTIQRTQQEDSAVYLCASSSDSISGELFFGEGSRLTVL.

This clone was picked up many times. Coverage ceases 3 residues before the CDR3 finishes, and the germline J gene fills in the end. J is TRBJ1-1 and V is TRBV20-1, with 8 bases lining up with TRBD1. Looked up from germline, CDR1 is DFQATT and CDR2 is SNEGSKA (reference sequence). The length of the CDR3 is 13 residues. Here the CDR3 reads CSARQQGVMEAFF. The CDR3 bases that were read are TGCAGTGCTAGGCAACAGGGGGTCATGGAA.

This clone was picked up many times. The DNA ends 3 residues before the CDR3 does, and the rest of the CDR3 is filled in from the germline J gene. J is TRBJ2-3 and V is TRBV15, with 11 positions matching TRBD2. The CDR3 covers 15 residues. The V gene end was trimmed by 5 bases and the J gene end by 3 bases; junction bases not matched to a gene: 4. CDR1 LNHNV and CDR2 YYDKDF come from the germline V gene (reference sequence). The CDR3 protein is CATSGSGRGTDTQYF. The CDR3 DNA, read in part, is TGTGCCACCAGCGGTAGCGGGAGGGGGACAGATACG.

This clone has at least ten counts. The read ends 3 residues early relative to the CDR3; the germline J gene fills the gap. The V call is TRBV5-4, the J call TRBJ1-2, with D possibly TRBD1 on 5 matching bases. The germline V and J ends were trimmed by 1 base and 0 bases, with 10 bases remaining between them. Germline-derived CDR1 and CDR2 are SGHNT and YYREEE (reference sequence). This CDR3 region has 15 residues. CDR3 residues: CASSLIGASNYGYTF. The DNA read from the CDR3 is TGTGCCAGCAGCTTGATTGGGGCCTCTAACTATGGC.

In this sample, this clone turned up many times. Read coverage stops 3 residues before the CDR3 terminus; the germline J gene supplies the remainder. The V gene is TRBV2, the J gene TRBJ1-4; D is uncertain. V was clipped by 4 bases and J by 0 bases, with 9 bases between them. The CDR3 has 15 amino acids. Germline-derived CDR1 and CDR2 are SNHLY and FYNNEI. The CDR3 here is CASSAVPATNEKLFF. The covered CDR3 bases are TGTGCCAGCAGTGCAGTTCCTGCAACTAATGAAAAA.